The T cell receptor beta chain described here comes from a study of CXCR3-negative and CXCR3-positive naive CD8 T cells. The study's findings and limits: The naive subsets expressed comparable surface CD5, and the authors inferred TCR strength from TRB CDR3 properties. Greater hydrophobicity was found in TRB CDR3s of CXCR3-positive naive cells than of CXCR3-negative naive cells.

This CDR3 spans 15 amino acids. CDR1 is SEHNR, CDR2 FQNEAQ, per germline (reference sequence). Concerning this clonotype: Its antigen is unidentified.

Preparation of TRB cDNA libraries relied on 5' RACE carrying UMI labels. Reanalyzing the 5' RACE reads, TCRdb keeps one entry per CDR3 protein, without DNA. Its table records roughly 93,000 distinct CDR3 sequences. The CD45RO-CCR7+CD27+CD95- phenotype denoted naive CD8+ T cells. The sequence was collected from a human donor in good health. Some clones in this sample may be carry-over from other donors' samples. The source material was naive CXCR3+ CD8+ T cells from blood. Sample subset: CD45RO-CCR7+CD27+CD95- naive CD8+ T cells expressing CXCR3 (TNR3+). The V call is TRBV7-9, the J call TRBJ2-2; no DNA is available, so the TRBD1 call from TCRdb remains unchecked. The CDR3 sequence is CASRFPGGVTGELFF.